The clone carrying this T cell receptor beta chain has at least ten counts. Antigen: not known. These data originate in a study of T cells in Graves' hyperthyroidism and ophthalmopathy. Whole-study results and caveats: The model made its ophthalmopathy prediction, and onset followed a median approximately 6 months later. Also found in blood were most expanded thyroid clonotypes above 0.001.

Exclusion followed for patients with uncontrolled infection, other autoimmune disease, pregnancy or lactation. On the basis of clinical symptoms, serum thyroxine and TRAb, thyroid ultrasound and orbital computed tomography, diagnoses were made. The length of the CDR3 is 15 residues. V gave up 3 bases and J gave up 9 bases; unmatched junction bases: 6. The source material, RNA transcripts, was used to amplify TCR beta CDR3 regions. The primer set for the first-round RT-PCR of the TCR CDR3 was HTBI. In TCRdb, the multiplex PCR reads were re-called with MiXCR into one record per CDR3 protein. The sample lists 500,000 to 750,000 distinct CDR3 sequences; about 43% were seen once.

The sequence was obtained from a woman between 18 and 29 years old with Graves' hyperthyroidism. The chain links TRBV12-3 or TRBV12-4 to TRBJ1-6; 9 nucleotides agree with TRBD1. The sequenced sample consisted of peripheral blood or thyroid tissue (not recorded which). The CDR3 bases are TGTGCCAGCAGTTTTTCGGGACAGGGCGGTTCACCCCTCCACTTT. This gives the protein CASSFSGQGGSPLHF.